This entry features one T cell receptor beta chain sequence. CDR1 and CDR2 (germline): MNHEY, SVGAGI. Trimming cost V 8 bases and J 4 bases; bases outside gene matches: 6. There are 13 residues in the CDR3. This sample stems from a study of blood T cell repertoires in COVID-19. Whole-study context: COVID-19 samples from acute and convalescent phases originated in the United States, Italy and Spain. The analysed material was cDNA or gDNA that came from T cells, B-cell-depleted T cells, or PBMCs.

Original processing methods: It was from reference gene primer amplification that nucleated cell counts were estimated. Profiling relied on immunoSEQ multiplex PCR, and the TCRdb table lists in-frame clones only, not all of them. Clone size and V and J calls were adopted from that table, with D and trimming inferred from the DNA. The table has about 180,000 clones, about 87% seen once. Sequenced sample: peripheral blood. The chain has TRBV6-5 and TRBJ2-7; the match to TRBD1 covers 9 bases. The sequence derives from a man in his forties with active or convalescent COVID-19. The CDR3 DNA sequence: TGTGCCAGCCGCGGACAGGGGTGGTACGAGCAGTACTTC. This encodes CASRGQGWYEQYF.